This T cell receptor beta chain was captured in a study of control samples from healthy donors and cancer patients. Assay used: immunoSEQ multiplex PCR; TCRdb lists only in-frame clones, some missing. The sample lists roughly 220,000 clones, about 93% occurring once. J was trimmed by 6 bases and V by 6 bases; bases with no gene match: 7. Germline V gene lookup returns CDR1 SGHTA and CDR2 FQGNSA. The CDR3 contains 15 residues. Material: blood. V and J are TRBV7-2 and TRBJ2-1; 11 nucleotides agree with TRBD2. The sequence was obtained from a middle-aged man in good health. This CDR3 reads CASSLAGGFSNEQFF. CDR3 nucleotides: TGTGCCAGCAGTCTAGCGGGGGGCTTTTCCAATGAGCAGTTCTTC.